This T cell receptor beta chain came from a study of post-analysis software for immune sequencing data. Study in general: Relapsing-remitting, secondary progressive and progressive-relapsing forms made up the multiple sclerosis disease courses.

This clonotype was detected ten times or more. What it binds is unknown. Carried by the TCR beta cDNA libraries were unique molecular identifiers. TCRdb re-derived calls from the PCR reads in MiXCR, one entry per CDR3 protein. Counted here are around 400,000 distinct CDR3 sequences, 30% to 45% occurring once; the ten biggest clones make up roughly 8.2%. The CDR3 spans 12 residues. Germline V gene lookup returns CDR1 SQVTM and CDR2 ANQGSEA. With 3 bases clipped from V and 5 bases from J, the junction kept 1 base outside the gene matches. General study findings and limits: Those samples that were prepared in the same batch co-clustered strongly by F measure. People with multiple sclerosis had a significantly lower normalized Chao1 diversity than controls did. Patients showed TRBV5-6, TRBV5-1 and TRBV20-1 among five TRBV segments more frequent than in controls.

This TCR derives from a girl aged 2 to 10 with multiple sclerosis. The sequenced sample was blood. This rearrangement joins TRBV29-1 to TRBJ2-7, with 10 bases that match TRBD1. The CDR3 loop reads CSVEGQGNEQYF. The CDR3 region has the DNA TGCAGCGTTGAGGGACAGGGGAACGAGCAGTACTTC.